This TCR beta chain was captured in a study of blood T cells in healthy people across ages. Trimming took 6 bases from V and 4 from J, leaving 9 bases between them. This CDR3 comprises 12 residues. Alongside a J-beta primer mix, a sample-barcoded 5' primer served in a second PCR lasting 7 to 11 cycles. Each CDR3 protein is one row after TCRdb ran MiXCR on the 5' RACE reads. The sample includes 900,000 to 950,000 distinct CDR3 sequences, almost 30% of them seen just once. The same sample was also used in a study of T cells of mothers and their children. That work states: Related and unrelated pairs show similar shaping of TCR recombination output by thymic selection. Overlap in related mother-child pairs always slightly exceeded unrelated pairs, never significantly.

The chain joins TRBV12-3 or TRBV12-4 to TRBJ1-1; D perhaps matches TRBD1 (5 bases). Sequenced material: blood. The receptor comes from a woman aged 40-49 years in good health. CDR3 sequence reads: CASRGVGTEAFF. CDR3 coding DNA: TGTGCCAGCAGGGGGGTTGGCACTGAAGCTTTCTTT.